These 9 T cell receptor beta chains share one sample of origin, sequenced in a study of T cell responses to AZD1222 COVID-19 vaccine. The method was immunoSEQ multiplex PCR; TCRdb's version includes in-frame clones alone and lacks a portion of them. The table includes 65,000 or so clones, 84% detected once. The sequencing used peripheral blood, collected on day 0 of AZD1222 vaccination. These receptors were collected from an adult in good health.

This chain joins TRBV27 and TRBJ1-5; 7 nucleotides agree with TRBD1. Unmatched junction bases numbered 6, after V lost 6 bases and J lost 4 bases. CDR3 size: 14 residues. The germline V gene encodes CDR1 MNHEY and CDR2 SMNVEV (reference sequence). The CDR3 protein is CASSLRTGNQPQHF. For the CDR3, the DNA is TGTGCCAGCAGCCTCCGGACAGGTAATCAGCCCCAGCATTTT.

The genes are TRBV5-1 and TRBJ2-5; 11 bases map to TRBD2. This CDR3 is 16 amino acids long. The germline CDR1 and CDR2 sequences are SGHRS and YFSETQ. The trim removed 4 bases at V and 1 base at J, leaving 6 bases unmatched. In DNA form, the CDR3 reads TGCGCCAGCAGCGACTTACTAGCGGGGGTCCAAGAGACCCAGTACTTC. Translating it yields CASSDLLAGVQETQYF.

The chain is built from TRBV9 and TRBJ1-2; the match to TRBD1 covers 7 bases. From germline, CDR1 is SGDLS and CDR2 YYNGEE. Trimming took 4 bases from V and 7 from J; bases not matched to a gene: 10. The CDR3 extends over 14 amino acids. Here the CDR3 DNA reads TGTGCCAGCAGCCCCACAGGGGTGGGCCTTGGCTACACCTTC. Amino acid sequence: CASSPTGVGLGYTF.

The chain links TRBV6-5 to TRBJ1-2; perhaps TRBD1 as D (6 bases). CDR1 MNHEY and CDR2 SVGAGI come from the germline V gene. V lost 2 bases and J 4 bases, leaving 11 bases between the germline ends. The CDR3 totals 14 residues. CDR3 DNA: TGTGCCAGCAGTTACAACTACAGGGTCTATGGCTACACCTTC. Its protein product is CASSYNYRVYGYTF.

This rearrangement joins TRBV30 to TRBJ1-2, with D possibly TRBD1 on 5 matching bases. V dropped 4 bases and J dropped 4 bases, with 28 bases sitting between them. Germline CDR1 is GTSNPN and CDR2 is SVGIG (reference sequence). The CDR3 covers 18 residues. In DNA, the CDR3 is TGTGCCTGGAACCCTCCGGTTCTGGGGGTGGTAAGGGCCTATGGCTACACCTTC. Residues: CAWNPPVLGVVRAYGYTF.

This chain links TRBV5-1 with TRBJ2-5, with 10 bases lining up with TRBD2. The CDR3 length is 17 residues. Trimming cost V 0 bases and J 1 base; bases outside gene matches: 6. Germline CDR1 is SGHRS and CDR2 is YFSETQ. The CDR3 DNA sequence: TGCGCCAGCAGCTTGGCCCGGGCTAGCGGGGGCCAAGAGACCCAGTACTTC. Translation: CASSLARASGGQETQYF.

This chain joins TRBV28 and TRBJ1-1; perhaps TRBD1 as D (6 bases). Trimming pared 6 bases from V and 11 bases from J, leaving 22 bases between. Germline values: CDR1 MDHEN, CDR2 SYDVKM. The CDR3 has 14 residues. The CDR3 here is CASSLLRGLDGAFF. CDR3 nucleotides: TGTGCCAGCAGCCTACTGAGGGGGTTAGATGGGGCTTTCTTT.

The chain joins TRBV5-4 to TRBJ2-5; 9 bases are shared with TRBD1. V shed 3 bases and J 3 bases; nucleotides not matched to a gene: 6. This CDR3 has 15 residues. Germline V gene lookup returns CDR1 SGHNT and CDR2 YYREEE (reference sequence). DNA of the CDR3: TGTGCCAGCAGCTCGCGAGGACAGGGGAAAGAGACCCAGTACTTC. Protein sequence: CASSSRGQGKETQYF. Drawing the rest from reference TRBV5-4 and TRBJ2-5, the complete variable domain is ETGVTQSPTHLIKTRGQQVTLRCSSQSGHNTVSWYQQALGQGPQFIFQYYREEENGRGNFPPRFSGLQFPNYSSELNVNALELDDSALYLCASSSRGQGKETQYFGPGTRLLVL.

The chain combines TRBV2 with TRBJ2-5, with D perhaps TRBD2 (6 bases). The length of the CDR3 is 12 residues. V was pared by 9 bases and J by 4 bases, with 12 bases between. Per germline, CDR1 SNHLY and CDR2 FYNNEI. The chain's CDR3 is CASRGSAETQYF. As DNA, the CDR3 is TGTGCCAGTCGGGGGTCCGCAGAGACCCAGTACTTC.